These 15 T cell receptor beta chains were all obtained from the same sample, sequenced in a study of control samples from healthy donors and cancer patients. The data were produced by immunoSEQ multiplex PCR, yet TCRdb's version contains in-frame clones alone and is incomplete. Here the sample spans about 130,000 clones, roughly 90% being singletons. Sequenced material: blood. These receptors were taken from a man in his late teens or twenties in good health.

The rearrangement uses TRBV5-1 and TRBJ2-1, with TRBD1 matching 7 bases. Germline values: CDR1 SGHRS, CDR2 YFSETQ. There are 13 residues in the CDR3. The V and J ends lost 4 bases and 9 bases, in that order; junction bases with no gene match: 7. The CDR3 here is CASSNGTEGEQFF. The CDR3 nucleotides are TGCGCCAGCAGCAACGGGACAGAGGGTGAGCAGTTCTTC.

For this clone: Other DNA sequences in the same sample also yield this CDR3. The gene calls are TRBV7-9 and TRBJ1-4; a weak D match, TRBD1 (5 bases). The CDR3 has 14 residues. The ends were cut back, 4 bases at V and 1 base at J, with 7 bases in the middle. The germline V gene has CDR1 SEHNR and CDR2 FQNEAQ (reference sequence). Written as DNA, the CDR3 is TGTGCCAGCAGCTCTCAGGGAACTAATGAAAAACTGTTTTTT. Translated, it gives CASSSQGTNEKLFF.

The V and J genes are TRBV6-1 and TRBJ1-6, with D possibly matching TRBD1 (6 bases). Trimming removed 0 bases at V and 1 base at J, with 16 bases between. The germline gives CDR1 MNHNS, CDR2 SASEGT. This CDR3 comprises 19 residues. The CDR3 DNA follows: TGTGCCAGCAGTGAAGCCAAAATGACAGGCTGGTCCTATAATTCACCCCTCCACTTT. It yields the protein CASSEAKMTGWSYNSPLHF.

This chain connects TRBV5-5 to TRBJ2-7; 7 nucleotides match TRBD1. V trimming: 3 bases; J trimming: 4 bases; junction bases outside the gene matches: 7. The germline CDR1 and CDR2 sequences are SGHKS and YYEKEE (reference sequence). The CDR3 has 14 residues. CDR3 sequence: CASSSTGWGYEQYF. For the CDR3, the DNA is TGTGCCAGCAGCTCGACAGGGTGGGGGTACGAGCAGTACTTC.

CDR3 in DNA: TGTGCCAGCAGAACCACGGGACAGGGGGCCGTAGGGCAGTTCTTC. This translates into CASRTTGQGAVGQFF. V usage is TRBV27 and J usage is TRBJ2-1; 12 positions match TRBD1. The CDR3 sequence is 15 residues long. Trimming at V came to 6 bases and at J to 12 bases, leaving 12 bases not matched to a gene. The germline gives CDR1 MNHEY, CDR2 SMNVEV (reference sequence).

The chain has TRBV15 and TRBJ2-5, with 9 bases fitting TRBD1. Germline V lookup: CDR1 LNHNV, CDR2 YYDKDF (reference sequence). J gave up 4 bases and V 3 bases, and 9 bases lay outside the gene matches. The CDR3 consists of 16 residues. This CDR3 is CATSSLRRTGVETQYF. CDR3 bases: TGTGCCACCAGCAGTCTACGAAGGACAGGGGTAGAGACCCAGTACTTC.

The chain carries TRBV2 and TRBJ1-5, with a weak D call TRBD1 (5 bases). The CDR3 runs to 14 residues. CDR1 and CDR2 from the germline V gene are SNHLY and FYNNEI. Trimming removed 6 bases at V and 0 bases at J, with 9 bases between. The CDR3: CASREQVSNQPQHF. The CDR3 DNA reads as TGTGCCAGCAGGGAACAGGTTAGCAATCAGCCCCAGCATTTT.

This chain links TRBV2 with TRBJ2-3, with a possible D match to TRBD1 (6 bases). The CDR3 covers 14 residues. Germline CDR1 reads SNHLY; CDR2 reads FYNNEI. V lost 6 bases and J 6 bases, leaving 16 bases between the germline ends. The CDR3 nucleotides are TGTGCCAGCAGCACGGACAGACCCCAGGATACGCAGTATTTT. It encodes CASSTDRPQDTQYF.

This rearrangement joins TRBV7-6 to TRBJ2-2; tentatively, D is TRBD1 (6 bases). V was clipped by 5 bases and J by 4 bases, with 20 bases between them. There are 17 residues in the CDR3. Germline CDR1 and CDR2: SGHVS and FNYEAQ. The CDR3 sequence is CASSRPRRTASTGELFF. The CDR3 nucleotides are TGTGCCAGCAGCCGCCCTCGCCGGACAGCGAGCACCGGGGAGCTGTTTTTT.

J is TRBJ1-2 and V is TRBV7-9, with D possibly TRBD1 on 6 matching bases. The CDR3 is made up of 13 amino acids. Germline V CDR1 and CDR2: SEHNR, FQNEAQ (reference sequence). Trimming pared 4 bases from V and 7 bases from J, leaving 13 bases between. CDR3 DNA: TGTGCCAGCAGCTACACGGGGGCAGGTGGCTACACCTTC. Residues: CASSYTGAGGYTF.

This clone is a singleton in its sample. The genes are TRBV7-9 and TRBJ2-1; 15 bases agree with TRBD2. V was clipped by 3 bases and J by 10 bases; unmatched bases: 1. The germline gives CDR1 SEHNR, CDR2 FQNEAQ (reference sequence). The CDR3 is 14 amino acids. The CDR3 reads CASSFGTSGGEQFF. The CDR3 DNA reads TGTGCCAGCAGCTTTGGGACTAGCGGGGGGGAGCAGTTCTTC. The complete variable domain, with remaining parts taken from reference TRBV7-9 and TRBJ2-1, reads DTGVSQNPRHKITKRGQNVTFRCDPISEHNRLYWYRQTLGQGPEFLTYFQNEAQLEKSRLLSDRFSAERPKGSFSTLEIQRTEQGDSAMYLCASSFGTSGGEQFFGPGTRLTVL.

This chain connects TRBV7-3 to TRBJ1-1; D uncertain. Germline CDR1 reads SGHTA; CDR2 reads FQGTGA. The CDR3 length is 14 residues. Trimming removed 3 bases at V and 1 base at J, with 9 bases between. In DNA form, the CDR3 reads TGTGCCAGCAGCTTCTCACATCGGAACACTGAAGCTTTCTTT. Encoded protein: CASSFSHRNTEAFF.

This clone appeared a few times. V is TRBV15 and J is TRBJ2-3; D unclear. There are 14 residues in the CDR3. CDR1 is LNHNV and CDR2 is YYDKDF in the germline V gene (reference sequence). Trimming removed 1 base from V and 2 bases from J, with 7 bases in between. CDR3 protein: CATSRVSLTDTQYF. The CDR3 coding sequence is TGTGCCACCAGCAGAGTCTCCCTCACAGATACGCAGTATTTT.

The rearrangement links TRBV6-1 to TRBJ1-2, with 8 bases lining up with TRBD1. V gave up 3 bases and J gave up 6 bases; unmatched junction bases: 0. This CDR3 has 12 residues. Per germline, CDR1 MNHNS and CDR2 SASEGT. The CDR3 DNA reads as TGTGCCAGCAGTGAGGACAGGGATGGCTACACCTTC. Translation gives CASSEDRDGYTF.

CDR3 loop: CSGVTGMNTEAFF. The CDR3 DNA reads TGCAGCGGTGTGACAGGGATGAACACTGAAGCTTTCTTT. The chain links TRBV29-1 to TRBJ1-1, with 7 bases that match TRBD1. CDR1 is SQVTM, CDR2 ANQGSEA, per germline. V was pared by 7 bases and J by 0 bases, with 5 bases of the junction left unmatched. The CDR3 contains 13 residues.